The 5 T cell receptor beta chains listed next were all sequenced from one sample in a study of cytomegalovirus exposure and HLA in healthy donors. PCR primers comprised 60 Vbeta and 13 Jbeta primers. Clones were sequenced by immunoSEQ multiplex PCR, and TCRdb holds only the in-frame ones, with some missing. This repertoire includes around 70,000 clones. The sample was PBMCs. The source of these receptors is a boy aged 5-17 years in good health and CMV-seronegative.

Worth noting for this clone: The junction differs from germline at one of its ends, possibly a read error. V gene TRBV30 combines with J gene TRBJ2-1, with TRBD2 matching over 14 bases. Germline loops: CDR1 GTSNPN, CDR2 SVGIG (reference sequence). This CDR3 is 20 amino acids long. The CDR3 bases are TGTGCCTGGAGAATAGGGACTAGCGGGGGTTCCCCGAGCTCCGACAATGAGCAGTTCTTC. Translating gives CAWRIGTSGGSPSSDNEQFF.

The chain combines TRBV7-6 with TRBJ2-3, with 8 bases aligning to TRBD2. The CDR3 covers 15 residues. From germline, CDR1 is SGHVS and CDR2 FNYEAQ. After removal of 5 bases from V and 6 bases from J, the junction contained 10 bases not matched to a gene. CDR3 sequence reads: CASSPTGGGGDTQYF. The CDR3 nucleotides read TGTGCCAGCAGCCCAACGGGAGGGGGAGGTGATACGCAGTATTTT. Combining the CDR3 with reference TRBV7-6 and TRBJ2-3 gives the whole variable domain GAGVSQSPRYKVTKRGQDVALRCDPISGHVSLYWYRQALGQGPEFLTYFNYEAQQDKSGLPNDRFSAERPEGSISTLTIQRTEQRDSAMYRCASSPTGGGGDTQYFGPGTRLTVL.

V usage is TRBV7-9 and J usage is TRBJ1-2; no firm D call. The length of the CDR3 is 14 residues. Germline-derived CDR1 and CDR2 are SEHNR and FQNEAQ (reference sequence). The V and J ends lost 1 base and 1 base respectively, with 7 bases between them. In DNA form, the CDR3 reads TGTGCCAGCAGCTTAGGGCAGTTTAACTATGGCTACACCTTC. Translated: CASSLGQFNYGYTF.

V and J are TRBV7-8 and TRBJ2-1, with D possibly TRBD1 on 6 matching bases. Germline-derived CDR1 and CDR2 are SGHVS and FQNEAQ. The CDR3 length is 14 residues. V lost 5 bases to trimming and J lost 2 bases, with 10 bases between them. The CDR3 nucleotides read TGTGCCAGCAGCCTGGACAGTACCTACAATGAGCAGTTCTTC. Its protein product is CASSLDSTYNEQFF.

J is TRBJ2-3 and V is TRBV27; D may be TRBD1 (5 bases). The CDR3 has 15 amino acids. V lost 5 bases and J lost 4, with 16 bases in between. Germline CDR1 MNHEY, CDR2 SMNVEV (reference sequence). The CDR3 coding sequence is TGTGCCAGCAGTCCTTACAAGGGGTCGTCAGATACGCAGTATTTT. Translation: CASSPYKGSSDTQYF.